The 26 T cell receptor beta chains below come from one sample, sequenced in a study of identical twins. Using its own MiXCR run on the 5' RACE reads, TCRdb lists one record per CDR3 protein. The sample shows some 710,000 distinct CDR3 sequences, 6% to 6.5% of them seen only once. Sequencing used naive T cells sorted from blood. Receptors originate from a man aged 18 to 29 in good health.

This clonotype was detected many times. This rearrangement joins TRBV12-3 or TRBV12-4 to TRBJ2-7; no firm D call. The CDR3 is 15 amino acids. V was pared by 7 bases and J by 3 bases, with 19 bases between. CDR3: CASNRDNLGYYEQYF. The CDR3 nucleotides read TGTGCCAGCAACCGCGATAACCTTGGGTACTACGAGCAGTACTTC.

This clonotype has at least ten counts. The chain recombines TRBV3-1 with TRBJ1-5; no definite D call. The CDR3 runs to 15 residues. Trimming left V 0 bases short and J 2 bases short, with 8 bases between. Germline CDR1 and CDR2: LGHDT and YNNKEL (reference sequence). In nucleotides, the CDR3 is TGTGCCAGCAGCCAAGATCCGGGCGGCAATCAGCCCCAGCATTTT. This codes for CASSQDPGGNQPQHF.

J is TRBJ2-7 and V is TRBV12-3 or TRBV12-4, with D uncertain. The CDR3 has 13 residues. Trimming shortened V by 4 bases and J by 1 base, and 8 bases separated the two germline ends. CDR3 loop: CASSWSESYEQYF. CDR3 nucleotides: TGTGCCAGCAGTTGGTCTGAATCCTACGAGCAGTACTTC.

This clonotype came up many times. The J gene is TRBJ1-2, the V gene TRBV10-3; the match to TRBD1 covers 7 bases. This CDR3 contains 14 residues. Germline V gene data show CDR1 as ENHRY and CDR2 as SYGVKD. Trimming took 2 bases from V and 2 from J; bases not matched to a gene: 2. The CDR3 protein is CAISEGQANYGYTF. CDR3 DNA sequence: TGTGCCATCAGTGAGGGACAGGCGAACTATGGCTACACCTTC.

This clonotype was picked up many times. The chain couples TRBV20-1 to TRBJ2-7, with D hard to call. Deletions cut 5 bases from V and 6 bases from J, with 20 bases between. The CDR3 totals 14 residues. Germline V gives CDR1 DFQATT, CDR2 SNEGSKA (reference sequence). CDR3 coding DNA: TGCAGTGCTCACCCGGTGGGTAGCAGTTCCGAGCAGTACTTC. It yields the protein CSAHPVGSSSEQYF.

Comment on this clonotype: A much larger clone lies one base from this, so it may be a read error. V is TRBV9 and J is TRBJ2-2; D unclear. V lost 0 bases and J 6 bases, leaving 15 bases between the germline ends. In germline, CDR1 is SGDLS, CDR2 YYNGEE. CDR3 length: 16 residues. The CDR3 spells CASSVASGSAPGELFF. CDR3 DNA sequence: TGTGCCAGCAGCGTAGCTTCCGGCTCCGCACCCGGGGAGCTGTTTTTT.

V is TRBV24-1 and J is TRBJ2-4; 12 bases align to TRBD2. The CDR3 totals 16 residues. V lost 5 bases, J lost 5 bases, and 6 bases stayed unmatched. The germline V gene encodes CDR1 KGHDR and CDR2 SFDVKD. CDR3 DNA: TGTGCCACCAGTGCTAGCGGGAGGGCCGGGGAAAACATTCAGTACTTC. The encoded protein is CATSASGRAGENIQYF.

Only a few counts were recorded for this clonotype. The chain is built from TRBV7-7 and TRBJ2-3; D is ambiguous. CDR1 and CDR2 (germline): SSHAT, FNYEAQ (reference sequence). The V end was cut by 0 bases, the J end by 4 bases, with 5 bases between. The CDR3 is made up of 13 amino acids. The CDR3 is CASSLAQADTQYF. In DNA, the CDR3 is TGTGCCAGCAGCTTAGCCCAGGCAGATACGCAGTATTTT.

On this clonotype: At one boundary the junction diverges from the germline segment, which might be a read error. V is TRBV5-4 and J is TRBJ2-1; D perhaps matches TRBD1 (5 bases). CDR3 length: 17 residues. Germline V gives CDR1 SGHNT, CDR2 YYREEE (reference sequence). The CDR3 sequence: CAGSLVGAQGLYNEQFF. CDR3 sequence (DNA): TGTGCCGGCAGCTTGGTTGGGGCTCAGGGATTATACAATGAGCAGTTCTTC.

This clonotype was seen ten or more times. CDR3 coding DNA: TGTGCCAGCAGCGTAGCACAGGTTGGGGCCCTTGGCTACACCTTC. This encodes CASSVAQVGALGYTF. The chain recombines TRBV25-1 with TRBJ1-2, with D possibly TRBD1 on 5 matching bases. There are 15 residues in the CDR3. Germline V gives CDR1 MGHDK, CDR2 SYGVNS. Trimming removed 6 bases from V and 7 bases from J, with 21 bases in between.

The chain employs TRBV27 and TRBJ1-6; 7 bases agree with TRBD1. Trimming removed 4 bases from V and 9 bases from J; junction bases left unmatched: 12. Germline CDR1 MNHEY, CDR2 SMNVEV (reference sequence). CDR3 size: 16 residues. CDR3 DNA sequence: TGTGCCAGCAGTTCGAATACAGGGGTCCCCCCTTCACCCCTCCACTTT. This gives the protein CASSSNTGVPPSPLHF.

This clonotype was counted at least ten times. The chain joins TRBV6-2 or TRBV6-3 to TRBJ1-3; no definite D call. Germline V lookup: CDR1 MNHEY, CDR2 SVGEGT. The V gene lost 6 bases and the J gene lost 0 bases, with 6 bases spanning the gap. The CDR3 covers 13 residues. For the CDR3, the DNA is TGTGCCAGCAGCCAACGCTCTGGAAACACCATATATTTT. Translation: CASSQRSGNTIYF.

The V gene is TRBV12-3 or TRBV12-4, the J gene TRBJ2-1; D gene unclear. The V gene lost 1 base and the J gene lost 7 bases, with 11 bases spanning the gap. This CDR3 is built from 14 residues. The CDR3 bases are TGTGCCAGCAGTTTAGATTATAGCCGGAATGAGCAGTTCTTC. The encoded protein is CASSLDYSRNEQFF.

The chain recombines TRBV29-1 with TRBJ2-1, with D perhaps TRBD1 (6 bases). Per germline, CDR1 SQVTM and CDR2 ANQGSEA. The CDR3 is made up of 13 amino acids. Trimming removed 6 bases from V and 8 bases from J, with 17 bases in between. The CDR3: CSVIRTGIDEQFF. CDR3 coding DNA: TGCAGCGTGATTCGCACAGGGATCGATGAGCAGTTCTTC.

As for this clonotype: Since a much larger clone is just one base distant, this may be a read error. The rearrangement uses TRBV5-1 and TRBJ2-3; TRBD1 matches 8 bases. Germline CDR1 is SGHRS and CDR2 is YFSETQ. CDR3 length: 16 amino acids. CDR3 loop: CASSLDPGQGTDTHYF. The CDR3 DNA sequence: TGCGCCAGCAGCTTGGACCCAGGACAGGGTACAGATACGCATTATTTT.

This clonotype turned up a few times. The chain links TRBV20-1 to TRBJ2-5; 7 bases match TRBD2. Germline loops: CDR1 DFQATT, CDR2 SNEGSKA (reference sequence). The V gene end was trimmed by 5 bases and the J gene end by 7 bases; junction bases not matched to a gene: 7. This CDR3 has 12 residues. The CDR3 DNA sequence: TGCAGTGCTCCGGACGTAGCGGGGACCCAGTACTTC. This translates into CSAPDVAGTQYF.

V and J are TRBV7-9 and TRBJ2-2; possible D gene TRBD2, 6 bases. The CDR3 has 14 amino acids. The germline CDR1 and CDR2 sequences are SEHNR and FQNEAQ (reference sequence). The germline V and J ends were trimmed by 3 bases and 6 bases, with 11 bases remaining between them. The CDR3: CASSFDPGAGELFF. The CDR3 coding sequence is TGTGCCAGCAGCTTTGACCCGGGGGCCGGGGAGCTGTTTTTT.

This clonotype was found many times. The rearrangement links TRBV10-3 to TRBJ2-2, with 11 bases fitting TRBD1. CDR3 length: 16 amino acids. Unmatched junction bases numbered 3, after V lost 3 bases and J lost 3 bases. Per germline, CDR1 ENHRY and CDR2 SYGVKD. Written as DNA, the CDR3 is TGTGCCATCAGTGATGGGGACAGGGGGTACACCGGGGAGCTGTTTTTT. It is translated as CAISDGDRGYTGELFF.

The chain is built from TRBV24-1 and TRBJ2-2; 10 bases map to TRBD1. This CDR3 contains 14 residues. Germline CDR1 is KGHDR and CDR2 is SFDVKD. V shed 9 bases, J shed 3 bases, and the junction held 3 bases outside the gene matches. CDR3 residues: CATLGQGDTGELFF. The CDR3 nucleotides read TGTGCCACCCTCGGACAGGGGGACACCGGGGAGCTGTTTTTT.

The rearrangement joins TRBV3-1 to TRBJ2-2; 8 nucleotides agree with TRBD1. CDR1 and CDR2 (germline): LGHDT, YNNKEL (reference sequence). Trimming cost V 3 bases and J 7 bases; bases outside gene matches: 7. The CDR3 is made up of 15 amino acids. This CDR3 reads CASSHMTGVGGELFF. CDR3 bases: TGTGCCAGCAGCCATATGACAGGGGTCGGCGGGGAGCTGTTTTTT. Together with reference TRBV3-1 and TRBJ2-2, the CDR3 gives the full variable domain: DTAVSQTPKYLVTQMGNDKSIKCEQNLGHDTMYWYKQDSKKFLKIMFSYNNKELIINETVPNRFSPKSPDKAHLNLHINSLELGDSAVYFCASSHMTGVGGELFFGEGSRLTVL.

The genes are TRBV15 and TRBJ2-5, with 9 bases lining up with TRBD2. J gave up 4 bases and V 5 bases, and 8 bases lay outside the gene matches. CDR1 is LNHNV and CDR2 is YYDKDF in the germline V gene (reference sequence). This CDR3 has 15 amino acids. The CDR3 here is CATSPPNSGRETQYF. CDR3 in DNA: TGTGCCACCAGCCCACCGAATAGCGGGAGAGAGACCCAGTACTTC.

This clonotype was picked up many times. The V and J genes are TRBV6-1 and TRBJ2-2, with 7 bases lining up with TRBD1. This CDR3 region has 15 residues. J was trimmed by 5 bases and V by 4 bases; bases with no gene match: 7. The germline CDR1 and CDR2 sequences are MNHNS and SASEGT. The DNA for the CDR3 is TGTGCCAGCAGTGCCAGACAGGGAGCGACCGGGGAGCTGTTTTTT. Translated, it gives CASSARQGATGELFF.

The sample holds many counts of this clonotype. The V gene is TRBV20-1, the J gene TRBJ1-3, with D perhaps TRBD1 (6 bases). The CDR3 is made up of 14 amino acids. CDR1 DFQATT and CDR2 SNEGSKA come from the germline V gene (reference sequence). Trimming left V 1 base short and J 2 bases short, with 9 bases between. DNA of the CDR3: TGCAGTGCTAGAGGAGCAGGGGCTGGAAACACCATATATTTT. Its protein product is CSARGAGAGNTIYF.

The J gene is TRBJ1-2, the V gene TRBV5-1, with D unresolved. There are 13 residues in the CDR3. Trimming pared 2 bases from V and 3 bases from J, leaving 8 bases between. Germline V lookup: CDR1 SGHRS, CDR2 YFSETQ. Written as DNA, the CDR3 is TGCGCCAGCAGCTTCCGGGATGACTATGGCTACACCTTC. This codes for CASSFRDDYGYTF. Full variable domain (rest looked up from reference TRBV5-1 and TRBJ1-2): KAGVTQTPRYLIKTRGQQVTLSCSPISGHRSVSWYQQTPGQGLQFLFEYFSETQRNKGNFPGRFSGRQFSNSRSEMNVSTLELGDSALYLCASSFRDDYGYTFGSGTRLTVV.

J is TRBJ1-6 and V is TRBV7-2, with D possibly matching TRBD1 (5 bases). CDR3 size: 16 residues. Germline V lookup: CDR1 SGHTA, CDR2 FQGNSA. V dropped 1 base and J dropped 9 bases, with 16 bases sitting between them. In nucleotides, the CDR3 is TGTGCCAGCAGCTTAGGCAGGGTAGCAACGGGTTCACCCCTCCACTTT. It codes for CASSLGRVATGSPLHF.

On this clonotype: One end of the junction does not line up with germline, which may come from a read error. J is TRBJ2-2 and V is TRBV30, with no clear D. From germline, CDR1 is GTSNPN and CDR2 SVGIG (reference sequence). The CDR3 is 11 residues long. CDR3 protein: CGVGNTGELFF. The CDR3 DNA is TGCGGAGTGGGGAACACCGGGGAGCTGTTTTTT.